This T cell receptor (beta chain) was captured by sequencing in a study of shared clonotypes between healthy human individuals. Data came from immunoSEQ multiplex PCR; TCRdb stores just in-frame clones and leaves some out. The sample has millions of clones, roughly 92% seen once; the top ten hold around 0.15%. The CDR3 has 13 amino acids. CDR1 and CDR2 from the germline V gene are SEHNR and FQNEAQ (reference sequence). Between the trimmed V and J ends, which lost 6 bases and 1 base, there was a span of 9 bases. This sequence joins TRBV7-9 and TRBJ1-1; possible D gene TRBD1, 6 bases. The TCR sequence derives from a man younger than 35 in good health. Sequencing was done on a sample of naive CD4+ T cells sorted from blood. As to subset: CD45RA+ positively selected. In nucleotides, the CDR3 is TGTGCCAGCAGGCAACAGGGGAACACTGAAGCTTTCTTT. This sequence encodes CASRQQGNTEAFF.